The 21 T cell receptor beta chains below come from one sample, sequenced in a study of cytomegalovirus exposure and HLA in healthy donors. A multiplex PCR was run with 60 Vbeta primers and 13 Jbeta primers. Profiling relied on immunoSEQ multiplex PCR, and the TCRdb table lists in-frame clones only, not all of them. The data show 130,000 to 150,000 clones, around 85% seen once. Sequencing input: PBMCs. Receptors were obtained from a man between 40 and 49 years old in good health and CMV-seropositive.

CDR3 nucleotides: TGTGCCAGCAGTTCGTATGCGACTTTGAACACTGAAGCTTTCTTT. As protein: CASSSYATLNTEAFF. The chain uses TRBV27 and TRBJ1-1, with D unresolved. With 4 bases removed from V and 0 bases from J, the gap between germline ends came to 12 bases. From germline, CDR1 is MNHEY and CDR2 SMNVEV (reference sequence). CDR3 size: 15 residues.

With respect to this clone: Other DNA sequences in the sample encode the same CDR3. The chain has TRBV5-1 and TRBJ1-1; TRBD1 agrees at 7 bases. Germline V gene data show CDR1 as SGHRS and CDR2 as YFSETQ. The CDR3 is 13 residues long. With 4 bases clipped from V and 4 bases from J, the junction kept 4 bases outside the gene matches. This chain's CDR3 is CASSLTGLTEAFF. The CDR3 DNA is TGCGCCAGCAGCCTGACAGGGCTCACTGAAGCTTTCTTT.

In DNA, the CDR3 is TGTGCCAGCAGCTTTCGGTCCTACGGAAACACCATATATTTT. Its translation: CASSFRSYGNTIYF. V usage is TRBV11-2 and J usage is TRBJ1-3; D is undetermined. CDR1 SGHAT and CDR2 FQNNGV come from the germline V gene. There are 14 residues in the CDR3. V lost 3 bases, J lost 4 bases, and 10 bases lay in between.

CDR3 DNA: TGTGCCAGCAGCCACGACAGGGACTCTGGAAACACCATATATTTT. Its translation is CASSHDRDSGNTIYF. V and J are TRBV9 and TRBJ1-3, with 7 bases fitting TRBD1. Germline V gene lookup returns CDR1 SGDLS and CDR2 YYNGEE. This CDR3 region has 15 residues. V gave up 4 bases and J gave up 0 bases; unmatched junction bases: 4.

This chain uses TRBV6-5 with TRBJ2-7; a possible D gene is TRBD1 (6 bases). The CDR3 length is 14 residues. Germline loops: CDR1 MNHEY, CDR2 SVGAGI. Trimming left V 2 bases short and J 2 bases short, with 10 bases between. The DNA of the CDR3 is TGTGCCAGCAGTTACAAGGGGGTTCCCTACGAGCAGTACTTC. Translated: CASSYKGVPYEQYF.

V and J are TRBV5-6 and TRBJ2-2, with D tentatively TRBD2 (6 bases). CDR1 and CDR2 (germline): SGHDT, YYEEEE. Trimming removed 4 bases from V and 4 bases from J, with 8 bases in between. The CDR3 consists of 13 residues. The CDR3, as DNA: TGTGCCAGCAGCGGAGGGTTCACCGGGGAGCTGTTTTTT. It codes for CASSGGFTGELFF.

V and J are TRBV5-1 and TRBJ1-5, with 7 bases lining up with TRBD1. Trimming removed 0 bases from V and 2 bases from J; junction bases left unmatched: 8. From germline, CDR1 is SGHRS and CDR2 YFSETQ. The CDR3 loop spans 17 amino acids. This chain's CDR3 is CASSLGPPDRGNQPQHF. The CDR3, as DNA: TGCGCCAGCAGCTTGGGGCCCCCCGACAGGGGCAATCAGCCCCAGCATTTT. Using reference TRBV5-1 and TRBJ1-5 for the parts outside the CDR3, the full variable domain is KAGVTQTPRYLIKTRGQQVTLSCSPISGHRSVSWYQQTPGQGLQFLFEYFSETQRNKGNFPGRFSGRQFSNSRSEMNVSTLELGDSALYLCASSLGPPDRGNQPQHFGDGTRLSIL.

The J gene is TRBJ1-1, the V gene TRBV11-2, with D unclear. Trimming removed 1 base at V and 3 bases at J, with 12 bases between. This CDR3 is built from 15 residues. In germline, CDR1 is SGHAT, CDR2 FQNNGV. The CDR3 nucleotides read TGTGCCAGCAGCTTAGGCCGAGGCGCATACACTGAAGCTTTCTTT. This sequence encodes CASSLGRGAYTEAFF.

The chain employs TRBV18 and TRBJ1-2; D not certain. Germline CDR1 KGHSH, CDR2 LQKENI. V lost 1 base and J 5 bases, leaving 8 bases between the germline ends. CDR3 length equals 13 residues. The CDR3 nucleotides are TGTGCCAGCTCACCACAGGGAGGGTATGGCTACACCTTC. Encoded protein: CASSPQGGYGYTF.

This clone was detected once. As DNA, the CDR3 is TGTGCCAGCAGCTTATCAGGGTCCTCCTACGAGCAGTACTTC. It encodes CASSLSGSSYEQYF. This rearrangement joins TRBV5-5 to TRBJ2-7, with D perhaps TRBD1 (5 bases). Germline V gives CDR1 SGHKS, CDR2 YYEKEE (reference sequence). CDR3 length equals 14 residues. Trimming shortened V by 2 bases and J by 0 bases, and 9 bases separated the two germline ends.

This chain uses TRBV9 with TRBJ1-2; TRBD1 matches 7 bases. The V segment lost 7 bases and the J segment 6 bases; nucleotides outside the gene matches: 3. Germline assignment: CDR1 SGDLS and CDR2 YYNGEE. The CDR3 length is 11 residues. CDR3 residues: CASGQDDGYTF. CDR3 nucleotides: TGTGCCAGCGGACAGGATGATGGCTACACCTTC.

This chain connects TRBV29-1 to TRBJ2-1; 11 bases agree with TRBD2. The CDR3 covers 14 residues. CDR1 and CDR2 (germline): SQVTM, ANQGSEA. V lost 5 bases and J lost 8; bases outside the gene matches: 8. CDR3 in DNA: TGCAGCGTTTTCGTAACTAGCGGGAGACATGAGCAGTTCTTC. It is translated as CSVFVTSGRHEQFF.

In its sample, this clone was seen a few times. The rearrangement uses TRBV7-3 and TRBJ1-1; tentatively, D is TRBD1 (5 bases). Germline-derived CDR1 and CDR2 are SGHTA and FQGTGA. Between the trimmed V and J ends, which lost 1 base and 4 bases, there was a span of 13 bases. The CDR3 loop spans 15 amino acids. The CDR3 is CASSLNPGRGTEAFF. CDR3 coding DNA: TGTGCCAGCAGCTTAAATCCAGGGCGGGGCACTGAAGCTTTCTTT.

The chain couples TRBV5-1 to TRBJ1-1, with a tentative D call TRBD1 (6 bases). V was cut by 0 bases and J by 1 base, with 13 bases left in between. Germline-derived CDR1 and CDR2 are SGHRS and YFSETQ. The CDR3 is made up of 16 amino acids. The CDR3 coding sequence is TGCGCCAGCAGCTTGGCGTCCGGGACACCGAACACTGAAGCTTTCTTT. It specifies CASSLASGTPNTEAFF.

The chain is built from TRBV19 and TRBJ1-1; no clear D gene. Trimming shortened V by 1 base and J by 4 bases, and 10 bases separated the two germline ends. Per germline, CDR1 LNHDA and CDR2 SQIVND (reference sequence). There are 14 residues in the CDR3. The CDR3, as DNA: TGTGCCAGTAGTATAGCCAGGCTGGGCACTGAAGCTTTCTTT. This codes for CASSIARLGTEAFF. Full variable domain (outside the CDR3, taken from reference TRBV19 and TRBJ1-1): DGGITQSPKYLFRKEGQNVTLSCEQNLNHDAMYWYRQDPGQGLRLIYYSQIVNDFQKGDIAEGYSVSREKKESFPLTVTSAQKNPTAFYLCASSIARLGTEAFFGQGTRLTVV.

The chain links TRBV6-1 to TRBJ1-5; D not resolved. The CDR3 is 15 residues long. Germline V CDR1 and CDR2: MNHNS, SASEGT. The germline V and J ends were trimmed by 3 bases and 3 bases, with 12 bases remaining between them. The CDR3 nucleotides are TGTGCCAGCAGTGATCAAGGACTTAACAATCAGCCCCAGCATTTT. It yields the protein CASSDQGLNNQPQHF.

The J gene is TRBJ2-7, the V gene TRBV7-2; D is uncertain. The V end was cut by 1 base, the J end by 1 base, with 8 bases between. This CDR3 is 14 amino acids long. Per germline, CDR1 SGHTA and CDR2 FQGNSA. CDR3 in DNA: TGTGCCAGCAGCTTAGATACGGGTTCCTACGAGCAGTACTTC. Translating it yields CASSLDTGSYEQYF.

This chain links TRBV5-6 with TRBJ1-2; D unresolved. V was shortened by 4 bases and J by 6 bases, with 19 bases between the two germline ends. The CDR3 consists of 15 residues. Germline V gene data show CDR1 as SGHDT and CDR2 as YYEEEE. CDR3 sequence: CASSHTLTVRDGYTF. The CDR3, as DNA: TGTGCCAGCAGCCATACCTTAACAGTGAGGGATGGCTACACCTTC.

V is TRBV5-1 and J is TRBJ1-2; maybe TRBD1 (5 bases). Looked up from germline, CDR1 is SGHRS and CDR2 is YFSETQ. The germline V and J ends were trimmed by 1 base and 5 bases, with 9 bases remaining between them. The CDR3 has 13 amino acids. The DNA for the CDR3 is TGCGCCAGCAGCTTGACAGGCGATTATGGCTACACCTTC. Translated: CASSLTGDYGYTF.

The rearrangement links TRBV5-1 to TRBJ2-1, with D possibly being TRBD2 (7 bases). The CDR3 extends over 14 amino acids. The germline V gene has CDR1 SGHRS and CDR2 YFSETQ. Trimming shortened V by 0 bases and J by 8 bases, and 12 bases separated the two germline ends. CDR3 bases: TGCGCCAGCAGCTTGGAAGGGGGGGTCGATGAGCAGTTCTTC. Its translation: CASSLEGGVDEQFF.

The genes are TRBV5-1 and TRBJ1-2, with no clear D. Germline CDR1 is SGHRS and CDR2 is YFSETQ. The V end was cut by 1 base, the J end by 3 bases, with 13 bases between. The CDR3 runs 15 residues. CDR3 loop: CASSLMGLRDYGYTF. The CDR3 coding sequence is TGCGCCAGCAGCTTGATGGGATTGAGGGACTATGGCTACACCTTC.